This T cell receptor (beta chain) was sequenced in a study of cytomegalovirus exposure and HLA in healthy donors. Whole-study findings and limits: Overall, under 200 TCR beta chains were annotated as cytomegalovirus-associated.

The germline V gene has CDR1 MNHEY and CDR2 SMNVEV (reference sequence). The length of the CDR3 is 13 residues. V was shortened by 9 bases and J by 1 base, with 9 bases between the two germline ends. A remark on this clone: The antigen is not known.

The PCR ran on 60 Vbeta and 13 Jbeta primers. Method: immunoSEQ multiplex PCR; TCRdb's copy keeps in-frame clones and lacks some. The repertoire holds under 170,000 clones, with 60% to 85% as singletons. The TCR was taken from a man between 45 and 60 years old in good health and CMV-seropositive. The sample consisted of PBMCs. The V gene is TRBV27, the J gene TRBJ1-4; D is uncertain. CDR3 bases: TGTGCCAGTTGCTACGGAACTAATGAAAAACTGTTTTTT. Translating it yields CASCYGTNEKLFF.